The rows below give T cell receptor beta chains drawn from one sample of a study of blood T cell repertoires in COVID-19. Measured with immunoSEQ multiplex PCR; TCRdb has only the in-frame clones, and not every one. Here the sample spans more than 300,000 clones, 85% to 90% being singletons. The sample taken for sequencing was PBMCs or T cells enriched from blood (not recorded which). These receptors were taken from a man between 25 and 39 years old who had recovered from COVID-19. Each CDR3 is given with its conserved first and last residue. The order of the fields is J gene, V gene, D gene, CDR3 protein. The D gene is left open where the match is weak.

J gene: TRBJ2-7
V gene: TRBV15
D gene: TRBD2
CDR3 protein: CATSRALAGGYEQYF

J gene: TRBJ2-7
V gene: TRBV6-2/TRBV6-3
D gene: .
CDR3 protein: CASSYFKGDEQYF

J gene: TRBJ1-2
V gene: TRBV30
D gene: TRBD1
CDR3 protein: CAWSSPRQGYGYTF

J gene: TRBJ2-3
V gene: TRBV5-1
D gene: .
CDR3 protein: CASSLGQQTDTQYF

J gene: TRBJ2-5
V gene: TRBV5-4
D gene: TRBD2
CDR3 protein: CASRSGLPKETQYF

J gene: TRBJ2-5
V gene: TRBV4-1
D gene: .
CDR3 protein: CASSQVLGEKEQETQYF

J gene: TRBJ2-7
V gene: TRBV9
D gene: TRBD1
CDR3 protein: CASSTRQGGSEQYF

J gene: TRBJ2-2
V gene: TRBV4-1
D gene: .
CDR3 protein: CASSLQYRARTGELFF

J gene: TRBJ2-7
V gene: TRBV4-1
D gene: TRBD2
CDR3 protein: CASSQDSGAMPDSAYEQYF

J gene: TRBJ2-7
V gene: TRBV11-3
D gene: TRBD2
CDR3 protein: CASSLEGGTSGGRPGHEQYF

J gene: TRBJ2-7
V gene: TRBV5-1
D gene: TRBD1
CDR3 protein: CASSRELGQLYEQYF

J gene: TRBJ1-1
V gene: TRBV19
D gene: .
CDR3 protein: CASSIGTPMNTEAFF

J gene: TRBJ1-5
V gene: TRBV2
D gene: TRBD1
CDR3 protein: CASRTGIVGNQPQHF

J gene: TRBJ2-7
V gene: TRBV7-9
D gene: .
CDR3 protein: CASSLGLSLYEQYF

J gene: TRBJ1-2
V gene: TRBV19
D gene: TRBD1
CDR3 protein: CASIDRGGQFSGYTF

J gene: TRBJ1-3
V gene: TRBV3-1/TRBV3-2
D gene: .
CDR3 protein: CASSPSQGSGNTIYF

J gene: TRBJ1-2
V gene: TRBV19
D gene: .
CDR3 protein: CASSRPGESYGYTF

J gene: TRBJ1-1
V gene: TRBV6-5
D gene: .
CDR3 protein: CASSYPSPPGSTEAFF

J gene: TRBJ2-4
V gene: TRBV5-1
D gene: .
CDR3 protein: CASSMTDAKNIQYF

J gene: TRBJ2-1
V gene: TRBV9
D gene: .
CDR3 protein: CASSPAWRVGNEQFF

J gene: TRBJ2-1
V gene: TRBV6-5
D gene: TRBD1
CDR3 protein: CASSPVGTGDGEQFF

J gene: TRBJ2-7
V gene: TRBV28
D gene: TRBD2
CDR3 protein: CASSIFRTSGSYEQYF

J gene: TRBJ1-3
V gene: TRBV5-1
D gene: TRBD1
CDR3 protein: CASSGTGTSFGNTIYF

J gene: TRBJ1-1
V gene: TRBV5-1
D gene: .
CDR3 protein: CASSLDGRGDTEAFF

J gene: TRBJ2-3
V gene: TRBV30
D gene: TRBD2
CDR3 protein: CSTPPNLGLAGRVDTQYF

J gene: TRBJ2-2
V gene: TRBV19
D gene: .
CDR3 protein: CASRPGTPFTGELFF

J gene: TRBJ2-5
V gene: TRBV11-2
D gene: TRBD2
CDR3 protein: CASSRLAGVGAQYF

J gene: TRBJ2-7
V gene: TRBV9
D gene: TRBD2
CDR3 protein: CASSPTSGRGEQYF

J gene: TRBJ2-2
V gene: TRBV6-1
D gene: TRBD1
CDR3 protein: CASSEFGQGGTGELFF

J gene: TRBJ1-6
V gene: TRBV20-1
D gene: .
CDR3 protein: CSARGNSPLHF

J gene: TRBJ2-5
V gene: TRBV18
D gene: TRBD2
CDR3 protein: CASSLQGGETQYF

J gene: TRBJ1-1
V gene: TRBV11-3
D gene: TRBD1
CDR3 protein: CASSFPPGATGLNTEAFF

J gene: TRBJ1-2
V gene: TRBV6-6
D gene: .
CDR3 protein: CASSYSEWLDNYGYTF

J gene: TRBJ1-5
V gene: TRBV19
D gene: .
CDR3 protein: CASRTGSNQPQHF

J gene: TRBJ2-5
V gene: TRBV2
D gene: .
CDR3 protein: CASSMEETQYF

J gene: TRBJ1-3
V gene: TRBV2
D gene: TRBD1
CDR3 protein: CASSDRDSGNTIYF